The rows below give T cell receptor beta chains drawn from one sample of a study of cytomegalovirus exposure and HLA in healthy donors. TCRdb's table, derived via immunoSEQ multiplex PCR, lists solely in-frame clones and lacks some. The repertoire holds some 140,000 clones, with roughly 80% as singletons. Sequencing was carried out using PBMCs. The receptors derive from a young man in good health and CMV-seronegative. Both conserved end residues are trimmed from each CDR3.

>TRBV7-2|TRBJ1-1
ASSLRATNTEAF
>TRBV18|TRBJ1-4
ASSPRRRGDNEKLF
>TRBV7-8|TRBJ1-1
ASSSQSGTGDTEAF
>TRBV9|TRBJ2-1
ASSVGGANYNEQF
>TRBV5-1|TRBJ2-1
ASSPAQVQVYDEQF
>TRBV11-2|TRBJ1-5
ASSLDRTGNQPQH
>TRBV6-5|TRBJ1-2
ASSYRALHGYT
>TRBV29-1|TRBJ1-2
SVGEGATDGYT
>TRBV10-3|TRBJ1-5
AISNREDQPQH
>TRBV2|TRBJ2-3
ASRATLTGLHTDTQY
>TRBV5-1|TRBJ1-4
ASSVGLRLQREKLF
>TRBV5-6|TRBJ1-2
ASSLSMGSYGYT
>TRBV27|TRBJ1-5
ASSETYYSNQPQH
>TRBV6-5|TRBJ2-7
ASSHTRGAYEQY
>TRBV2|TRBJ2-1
ASSGDSSSYNEQF
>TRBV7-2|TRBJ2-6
ASSPPSGANVLT
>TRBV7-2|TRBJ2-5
ASSLRSGSEETQY
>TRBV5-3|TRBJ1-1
ARSLGQILNTEAF
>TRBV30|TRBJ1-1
AQLQVYEAF
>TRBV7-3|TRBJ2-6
ASSLGTGGFSGANVLT
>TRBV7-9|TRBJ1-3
ASSYSPVISGNTIY
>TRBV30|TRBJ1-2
AWSVRQTASPTNYGYT
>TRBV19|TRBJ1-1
ASSIEGEMNTEAF
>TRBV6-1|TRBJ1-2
ASSVDPWRGYT
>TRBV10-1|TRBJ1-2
ASSPRTVRNYGYT
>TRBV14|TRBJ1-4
ASSQRRLNEKLF
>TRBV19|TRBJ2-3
ASSTQRGAGWGTDTQY
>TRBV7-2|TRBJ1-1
ASRLGRTIMNTEAF
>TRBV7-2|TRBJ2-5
ASSSRSWGGEQY
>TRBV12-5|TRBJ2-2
ASGLDRTGGTTGELF
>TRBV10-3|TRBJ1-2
AISGPGTNYGYT
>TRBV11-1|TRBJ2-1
ASSYLAGGLTNEQF
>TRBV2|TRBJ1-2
ASSASRNYGYT
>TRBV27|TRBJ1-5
ASGLQPQH
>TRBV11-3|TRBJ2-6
ASSDRGGANVLT
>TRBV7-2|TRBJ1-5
ASSLAQGNQPQH